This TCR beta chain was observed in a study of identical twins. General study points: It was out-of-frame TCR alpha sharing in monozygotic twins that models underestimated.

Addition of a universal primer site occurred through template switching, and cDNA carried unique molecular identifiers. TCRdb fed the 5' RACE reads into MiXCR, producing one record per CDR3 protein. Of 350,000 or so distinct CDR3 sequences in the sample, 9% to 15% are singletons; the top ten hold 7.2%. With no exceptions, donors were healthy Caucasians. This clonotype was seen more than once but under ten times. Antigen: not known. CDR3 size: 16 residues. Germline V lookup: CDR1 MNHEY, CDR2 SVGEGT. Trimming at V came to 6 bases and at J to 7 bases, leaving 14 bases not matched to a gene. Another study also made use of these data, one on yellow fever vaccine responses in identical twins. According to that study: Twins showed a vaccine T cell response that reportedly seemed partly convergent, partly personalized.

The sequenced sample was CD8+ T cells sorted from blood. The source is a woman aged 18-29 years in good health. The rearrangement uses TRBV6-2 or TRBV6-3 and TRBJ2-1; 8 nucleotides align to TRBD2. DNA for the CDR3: TGTGCCAGCAGCCTACTCCAGGGACTAGACAAGAATGAGCAGTTCTTC. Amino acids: CASSLLQGLDKNEQFF.